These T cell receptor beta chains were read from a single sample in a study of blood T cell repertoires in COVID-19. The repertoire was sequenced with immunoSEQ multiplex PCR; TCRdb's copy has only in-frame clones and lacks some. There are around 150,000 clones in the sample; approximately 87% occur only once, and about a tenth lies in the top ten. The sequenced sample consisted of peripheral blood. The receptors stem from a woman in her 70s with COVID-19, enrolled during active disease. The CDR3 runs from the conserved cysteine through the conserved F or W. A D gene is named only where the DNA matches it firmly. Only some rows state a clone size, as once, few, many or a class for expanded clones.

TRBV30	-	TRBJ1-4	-	TGTGCCTGGACCGGAGGGTCCGCGCAGGGTGAAAAACTGTTTTTT	CAWTGGSAQGEKLFF
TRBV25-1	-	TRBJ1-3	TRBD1	TGTGCCACAGGGGGAGCTGGAAACACCATATATTTT	CATGGAGNTIYF
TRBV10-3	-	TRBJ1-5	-	TGTGCCATCAGTGGAGGGGGACAACTAAATCAGCCCCAGCATTTT	CAISGGGQLNQPQHF
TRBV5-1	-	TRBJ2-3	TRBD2	TGCGCCAGCAGCTTTACTAGCGGGGGTAGTTTCGCAGATACGCAGTATTTT	CASSFTSGGSFADTQYF
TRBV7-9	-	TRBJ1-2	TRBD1	TGTGCCACCAACCCCCCCGACAGGGGACTTAACTATGGCTACACCTTC	CATNPPDRGLNYGYTF
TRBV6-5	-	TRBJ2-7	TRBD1	TGTGCCAGCAGTTACTCGATCCGGGACAGCTCCTACGAGCAGTACTTC	CASSYSIRDSSYEQYF
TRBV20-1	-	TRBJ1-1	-	TGCAGTGCTAGGTGGGGGGATCGGACTTTCTTT	CSARWGDRTFF
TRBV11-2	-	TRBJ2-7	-	TGTGCCAGCAGTACGGGTAACTACGAGCAGTACTTC	CASSTGNYEQYF
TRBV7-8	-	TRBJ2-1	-	TGTGCCAGCAGCTTAGGTGGGGAGAATGAGCAGTTCTTC	CASSLGGENEQFF
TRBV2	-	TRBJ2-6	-	TGTGCCAGCACCCCAAATAGCTCTGGGGCCAACGTCCTGACTTTC	CASTPNSSGANVLTF
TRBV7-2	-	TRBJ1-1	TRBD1	TGTGCCAGCAGCGAAACGACAGGGGGCTTCGGTGAAGCTTTCTTT	CASSETTGGFGEAFF
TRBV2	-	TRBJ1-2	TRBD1	TGTGCCAGCAGTCCCCCCACCCACAGGGGCTACTATGGCTACACCTTC	CASSPPTHRGYYGYTF
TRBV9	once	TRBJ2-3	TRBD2	TGTGCCAGCAGCGGCGGGGGACTAGCGGGTACAGATACGCAGTATTTT	CASSGGGLAGTDTQYF
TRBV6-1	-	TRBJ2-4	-	TGTGCCAGCAGTGACCCCCGCGGTGGAAACATTCAGTACTTC	CASSDPRGGNIQYF
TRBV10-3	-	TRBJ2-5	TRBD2	TGTGCCATCAGTGAGCCGGGACTAGCGGGGGATGATCAAGAGACCCAGTACTTC	CAISEPGLAGDDQETQYF
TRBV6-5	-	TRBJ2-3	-	TGTGCCAGCAGTCTCGAGACTAGGGGCACAGATACGCAGTATTTT	CASSLETRGTDTQYF
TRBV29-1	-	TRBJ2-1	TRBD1	TGCAGCGCAAATCTCGGACAGGGGGGTGAGCAGTTCTTC	CSANLGQGGEQFF
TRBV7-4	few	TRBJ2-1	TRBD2	TGTGCCAGCAGCTTAGATGCTAGCGGGCGGAATGAGCAGTTCTTC	CASSLDASGRNEQFF
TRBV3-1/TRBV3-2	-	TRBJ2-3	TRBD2	TGTGCCAGCAGCTATAGCGGGGATACGCAGTATTTT	CASSYSGDTQYF
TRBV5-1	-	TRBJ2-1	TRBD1	TGCGCCAGCAGCCGCGAAATCCCCGGGACAGGGGTTTCCTACAATGAGCAGTTCTTC	CASSREIPGTGVSYNEQFF
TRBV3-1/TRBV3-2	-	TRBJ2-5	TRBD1	TGTGCCAGCAGCCAGCCGAACCCAGGGGGCGGAGAGACCCAGTACTTC	CASSQPNPGGGETQYF
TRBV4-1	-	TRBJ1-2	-	TGCGCCAGCAGCCAAGCTACAGGGACTGGCTACACCTTC	CASSQATGTGYTF
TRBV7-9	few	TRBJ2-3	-	TGTGCCAGCAGCCCCCCGCGGGGCACTGGGACAGATACGCAGTATTTT	CASSPPRGTGTDTQYF